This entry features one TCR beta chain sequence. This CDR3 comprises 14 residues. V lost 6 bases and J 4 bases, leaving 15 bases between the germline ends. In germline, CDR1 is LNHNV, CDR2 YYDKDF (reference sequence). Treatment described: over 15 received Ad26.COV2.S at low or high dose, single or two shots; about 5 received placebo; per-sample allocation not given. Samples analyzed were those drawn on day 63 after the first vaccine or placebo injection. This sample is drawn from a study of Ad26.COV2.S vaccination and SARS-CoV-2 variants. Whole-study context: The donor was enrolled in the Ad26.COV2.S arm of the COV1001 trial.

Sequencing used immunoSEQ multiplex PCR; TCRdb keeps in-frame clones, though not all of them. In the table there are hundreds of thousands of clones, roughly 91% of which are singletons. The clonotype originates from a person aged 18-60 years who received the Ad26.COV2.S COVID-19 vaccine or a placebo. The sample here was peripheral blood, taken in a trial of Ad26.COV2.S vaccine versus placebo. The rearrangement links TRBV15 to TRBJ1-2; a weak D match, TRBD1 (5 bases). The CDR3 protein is CATRGGLSVYGYTF. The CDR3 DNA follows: TGTGCCACCAGGGGGGGATTGAGCGTCTATGGCTACACCTTC.